These 31 T cell receptor beta chains share one sample of origin, sequenced in a study of CD8 T cells in ankylosing spondylitis. TCRdb ran MiXCR on the 5' RACE reads and lists one entry per CDR3 protein. This sample has some 130,000 distinct CDR3 sequences, with approximately 7.3% found just once. Sample: blood, either unsorted or a sorted T cell fraction (not recorded which). Receptor source: a female donor with ankylosing spondylitis or in good health (not recorded which).

At least ten counts were recorded for this clonotype. This chain connects TRBV5-1 to TRBJ1-1, with TRBD1 identical over 7 bases. CDR1 SGHRS and CDR2 YFSETQ come from the germline V gene. The CDR3 is 14 residues long. V gave up 4 bases and J gave up 5 bases; unmatched junction bases: 8. In nucleotides, the CDR3 is TGCGCCAGCAGCCAGGACAGGCCTGGGACTGAAGCTTTCTTT. This encodes CASSQDRPGTEAFF.

This clonotype appeared many times. This chain uses TRBV5-1 with TRBJ2-2; unclear D gene. The CDR3 totals 15 residues. Trimming left V 1 base short and J 4 bases short, with 11 bases between. The germline CDR1 and CDR2 sequences are SGHRS and YFSETQ. CDR3 coding DNA: TGCGCCAGCAGCTTGAGCTTTGAGACCACCGGGGAGCTGTTTTTT. Residues: CASSLSFETTGELFF.

This clonotype occurred many times. The V call is TRBV5-1, the J call TRBJ2-3; 7 nucleotides align to TRBD1. The V gene end was trimmed by 7 bases and the J gene end by 0 bases; junction bases not matched to a gene: 8. Germline CDR1 is SGHRS and CDR2 is YFSETQ. This CDR3 comprises 15 residues. CDR3 nucleotides: TGCGCCAGCTGTCCTCGGGACAGAAGCACAGATACGCAGTATTTT. Translation gives CASCPRDRSTDTQYF.

This clonotype has a count of ten or more. The chain uses TRBV7-9 and TRBJ2-7; maybe TRBD2 (5 bases). The V gene lost 5 bases and the J gene lost 3 bases, with 11 bases spanning the gap. The CDR3 is 13 amino acids. CDR1 is SEHNR, CDR2 FQNEAQ, per germline (reference sequence). In DNA form, the CDR3 reads TGTGCCAGCAGCCCCGACGGGATCTACGAGCAGTACTTC. Its protein product is CASSPDGIYEQYF.

This clonotype came up many times. This sequence joins TRBV20-1 and TRBJ1-5; TRBD1 matches at 7 bases. Trimming at V came to 6 bases and at J to 2 bases, leaving 19 bases not matched to a gene. The length of the CDR3 is 18 residues. From germline, CDR1 is DFQATT and CDR2 SNEGSKA (reference sequence). In DNA form, the CDR3 reads TGCAGTGCCAATGAACCGGGACAGCCTACGAGGGGCAATCAGCCCCAGCATTTT. Protein product: CSANEPGQPTRGNQPQHF.

Ten or more counts support this clonotype. The rearrangement links TRBV5-1 to TRBJ2-1; no firm D call. Germline V gives CDR1 SGHRS, CDR2 YFSETQ. V was trimmed by 2 bases and J by 3 bases, leaving 12 bases between them. The CDR3 covers 15 residues. For the CDR3, the DNA is TGCGCCAGCAGCTTTTCCCCTGGGGTCTACAATGAGCAGTTCTTC. Amino acid sequence: CASSFSPGVYNEQFF.

This clonotype is judged medium-sized. The genes are TRBV4-1 and TRBJ2-3; D gene unclear. Per the germline V gene, CDR1 is MGHRA and CDR2 is YSYEKL. The CDR3 loop spans 14 amino acids. The V gene lost 4 bases and the J gene lost 5 bases, with 13 bases spanning the gap. Here the CDR3 reads CASSLALREDTQYF. CDR3 DNA: TGCGCCAGCAGCCTGGCCCTTCGTGAAGATACGCAGTATTTT.

This clonotype was observed at least ten times. The chain has TRBV6-2 or TRBV6-3 and TRBJ2-7; D is perhaps TRBD1 or TRBD2 (5 bases each). The germline V and J ends were trimmed by 2 bases and 6 bases, with 14 bases remaining between them. In germline, CDR1 is MNHEY, CDR2 SVGEGT. CDR3 length: 14 amino acids. The DNA of the CDR3 is TGTGCCAGCAGTTACCTCGGACCTGGGGGCGAGCAGTACTTC. Amino acid sequence: CASSYLGPGGEQYF.

Ten or more counts support this clonotype. The rearrangement uses TRBV9 and TRBJ1-1; maybe TRBD1 (5 bases). V lost 0 bases to trimming and J lost 7 bases, with 16 bases between them. Per germline, CDR1 SGDLS and CDR2 YYNGEE. The length of the CDR3 is 15 residues. In DNA form, the CDR3 reads TGTGCCAGCAGCGTAGGGGGGGACCGTTTTGATGAAGCTTTCTTT. Protein product: CASSVGGDRFDEAFF.

In its sample, this clonotype was seen many times. This rearrangement joins TRBV6-1 to TRBJ1-6, with a weak D call TRBD1 (5 bases). Trimming took off 11 bases at V and 3 bases at J, with 11 bases between the two ends. Germline CDR1 is MNHNS and CDR2 is SASEGT. The CDR3 has 13 amino acids. As DNA, the CDR3 is TGTGCCGCCTCGGGGGGCTATAATTCACCCCTCCACTTT. It translates to CAASGGYNSPLHF.

This clonotype was counted ten times or more. This CDR3 is CASSRDTVYQETQYF. Written as DNA, the CDR3 is TGCGCCAGCAGTCGGGACACCGTGTACCAAGAGACCCAGTACTTC. This chain uses TRBV5-1 with TRBJ2-5, with D possibly being TRBD1 (6 bases). The CDR3 spans 15 residues. V was clipped by 5 bases and J by 0 bases, with 14 bases between them. The germline gives CDR1 SGHRS, CDR2 YFSETQ.

In its sample, this clonotype was seen many times. This chain links TRBV4-2 with TRBJ1-3, with a weak D call TRBD1 (6 bases). Per the germline V gene, CDR1 is LGHNA and CDR2 is YNFKEQ. CDR3 size: 16 residues. Deletions cut 0 bases from V and 0 bases from J, with 9 bases between. In DNA form, the CDR3 reads TGTGCCAGCAGCCAAGATCGGGGGGCCTCTGGAAACACCATATATTTT. It yields the protein CASSQDRGASGNTIYF.

This clonotype was recorded many times. V usage is TRBV6-2 or TRBV6-3 and J usage is TRBJ2-2, with unresolved D. The V gene lost 0 bases and the J gene lost 4 bases, with 12 bases spanning the gap. The length of the CDR3 is 16 residues. Per germline, CDR1 MNHEY and CDR2 SVGEGT. The CDR3 loop reads CASSYSWDRSTGELFF. DNA of the CDR3: TGTGCCAGCAGTTACTCGTGGGATAGGAGCACCGGGGAGCTGTTTTTT.

This clonotype was seen ten or more times. V usage is TRBV27 and J usage is TRBJ1-1; the match to TRBD1 covers 8 bases. The germline gives CDR1 MNHEY, CDR2 SMNVEV (reference sequence). Trimming took 4 bases from V and 11 from J; bases not matched to a gene: 6. The CDR3 loop spans 12 amino acids. CDR3 nucleotides: TGTGCCAGCAGTTCGCAGGGGGCTAGGGCTTTCTTT. Translating it yields CASSSQGARAFF.

This clonotype appeared many times. V gene TRBV20-1 combines with J gene TRBJ2-7, with D possibly being TRBD1 or TRBD2 (7 bases each). The CDR3 has 16 residues. Germline CDR1 DFQATT, CDR2 SNEGSKA (reference sequence). The germline V and J ends were trimmed by 6 bases and 2 bases, with 23 bases remaining between them. CDR3 loop: CSAHSLVQGGAYEQYF. CDR3 DNA: TGCAGTGCCCACTCACTAGTTCAGGGGGGGGCCTACGAGCAGTACTTC.

This clonotype was observed a few times. The J gene is TRBJ1-3, the V gene TRBV7-2; 8 bases align to TRBD1. The V gene end was trimmed by 5 bases and the J gene end by 0 bases; junction bases not matched to a gene: 6. CDR1 and CDR2 from the germline V gene are SGHTA and FQGNSA. The CDR3 totals 16 residues. CDR3 in amino acids: CASSTQGAISGNTIYF. The CDR3 DNA is TGTGCCAGCAGCACGCAGGGGGCTATCTCTGGAAACACCATATATTTT.

This clonotype was found many times. The J gene is TRBJ2-2, the V gene TRBV9, with unresolved D. Germline CDR1 SGDLS, CDR2 YYNGEE. Trimming pared 0 bases from V and 2 bases from J, leaving 11 bases between. This CDR3 contains 16 residues. The CDR3 DNA sequence: TGTGCCAGCAGCGTAGCTTCCACGGCCAACACCGGGGAGCTGTTTTTT. It encodes CASSVASTANTGELFF.

In regard to this clonotype: This may be a read error: a much more frequent sequence differs by one nucleotide. CDR3 sequence reads: CVSSLDRATNEKLFF. CDR3 nucleotides: TGTGTCAGCAGTTTAGATAGGGCAACTAATGAAAAACTGTTTTTT. The rearrangement uses TRBV12-3 or TRBV12-4 and TRBJ1-4; the D is unclear. This CDR3 comprises 15 residues.

In this sample, this clonotype turned up many times. V is TRBV6-1 and J is TRBJ1-1; the D is unclear. This CDR3 contains 15 residues. V was cut by 6 bases and J by 6 bases, with 20 bases left in between. The germline V gene encodes CDR1 MNHNS and CDR2 SASEGT. CDR3 sequence reads: CASRERPGQRSEAFF. CDR3 in DNA: TGTGCCAGCAGGGAGAGGCCAGGCCAGAGATCTGAAGCTTTCTTT.

The sample holds many counts of this clonotype. The rearrangement joins TRBV3-1 to TRBJ1-6, with TRBD1 matching over 8 bases. The CDR3 is 15 residues long. Germline V gene sequence: CDR1 LGHDT, CDR2 YNNKEL (reference sequence). The trim removed 4 bases at V and 10 bases at J, leaving 9 bases unmatched. The CDR3 sequence is CASSRGQGFPSPLHF. Written as DNA, the CDR3 is TGTGCCAGCAGCCGCGGACAGGGATTCCCGTCACCCCTCCACTTT.

The table lists this clonotype with many counts. This chain connects TRBV28 to TRBJ1-3, with a tentative D call TRBD1 (6 bases). CDR3 length equals 14 residues. The germline V gene has CDR1 MDHEN and CDR2 SYDVKM. V lost 7 bases, J lost 1 base, and 11 bases lay in between. The CDR3 DNA reads as TGTGCCAGCAATCCGGGACAATCTGGAAACACCATATATTTT. Its translation is CASNPGQSGNTIYF.

At least ten counts were recorded for this clonotype. V gene TRBV12-3 or TRBV12-4 combines with J gene TRBJ2-1; 8 bases fit TRBD1. The CDR3 is 14 residues long. V dropped 6 bases and J dropped 5; count of bases not matched to a gene: 6. The CDR3 here is CASRHTQGDNEQFF. CDR3 DNA sequence: TGTGCCAGCAGACATACACAGGGGGACAATGAGCAGTTCTTC.

This clonotype occurred many times. The gene calls are TRBV29-1 and TRBJ1-1; unclear D gene. V lost 7 bases to trimming and J lost 3 bases, with 15 bases between them. Germline CDR1 SQVTM, CDR2 ANQGSEA. This CDR3 has 13 amino acids. CDR3 region: CSAQEGLDTEAFF. CDR3 nucleotide sequence: TGCAGCGCCCAAGAAGGGCTGGACACTGAAGCTTTCTTT.

V is TRBV20-1 and J is TRBJ2-7; 11 bases map to TRBD1. Germline CDR1 is DFQATT and CDR2 is SNEGSKA (reference sequence). CDR3 length: 14 residues. Trimming cost V 4 bases and J 6 bases; bases outside gene matches: 8. The CDR3 is CSAISGQGAGEQYF. In DNA, the CDR3 is TGCAGTGCTATTTCCGGACAGGGGGCAGGCGAGCAGTACTTC.

In its sample, this clonotype was seen many times. The chain employs TRBV7-2 and TRBJ2-3; TRBD2 matches at 9 bases. CDR3 length: 16 residues. With V trimmed by 4 bases and J by 3 bases, 8 bases remained unmatched. The germline CDR1 and CDR2 sequences are SGHTA and FQGNSA. The DNA for the CDR3 is TGTGCCAGCAGCTCGCCCAGCGGGGGGTCGACAGATACGCAGTATTTT. Protein: CASSSPSGGSTDTQYF.

This clonotype was detected many times. V is TRBV7-9 and J is TRBJ1-5, with TRBD1 as a possible D gene (5 bases). CDR1 and CDR2 (germline): SEHNR, FQNEAQ (reference sequence). V lost 4 bases to trimming and J lost 2 bases, with 15 bases between them. The length of the CDR3 is 16 residues. The CDR3, as DNA: TGTGCCAGCAGCTGGTCCGGGGGAATGGGCAATCAGCCCCAGCATTTT. It encodes CASSWSGGMGNQPQHF.

This clonotype appeared many times. The chain couples TRBV4-1 to TRBJ2-3, with 16 bases fitting TRBD2. The germline V gene encodes CDR1 MGHRA and CDR2 YSYEKL. V gave up 2 bases and J gave up 6 bases; unmatched junction bases: 8. The CDR3 loop spans 18 amino acids. CDR3 in amino acids: CASSQPLQGLAGGDTQYF. The CDR3 coding sequence is TGCGCCAGCAGCCAACCCCTTCAGGGACTAGCGGGGGGGGATACGCAGTATTTT.

This clonotype was detected ten times or more. This chain joins TRBV5-1 and TRBJ2-1, with a possible D match to TRBD2 (6 bases). V dropped 4 bases and J dropped 3 bases, with 8 bases sitting between them. CDR1 is SGHRS, CDR2 YFSETQ, per germline. CDR3 length: 13 residues. CDR3 nucleotide sequence: TGCGCCAGCAGCGGGGGGTACTACAATGAGCAGTTCTTC. The encoded protein is CASSGGYYNEQFF.

This clonotype was seen ten or more times. The chain is built from TRBV12-3 or TRBV12-4 and TRBJ1-2; TRBD1 is a possible D gene (6 bases). V was trimmed by 8 bases and J by 0 bases, leaving 16 bases between them. The CDR3 consists of 15 residues. In nucleotides, the CDR3 is TGTGCCAGCGACCACCGGACAGACTCTAACTATGGCTACACCTTC. Encoded protein: CASDHRTDSNYGYTF.

The rearrangement links TRBV6-6 to TRBJ2-7; weak D call: TRBD1 (6 bases). Germline V gives CDR1 MNHNY, CDR2 SVGAGI (reference sequence). The germline V and J ends were trimmed by 5 bases and 1 base, with 12 bases remaining between them. The CDR3 has 14 amino acids. CDR3: CASSPTRGSYEQYF. In nucleotides, the CDR3 is TGTGCCAGCAGTCCTACCAGGGGTTCCTACGAGCAGTACTTC.

This clonotype was observed at least ten times. The chain employs TRBV5-1 and TRBJ2-4, with TRBD1 matching over 10 bases. The V segment lost 4 bases and the J segment 8 bases; nucleotides outside the gene matches: 12. Per the germline V gene, CDR1 is SGHRS and CDR2 is YFSETQ. The CDR3 totals 16 residues. CDR3 sequence reads: CASSPDRGMFTDIQYF. The CDR3 DNA reads as TGCGCCAGCAGCCCGGACAGGGGGATGTTTACGGACATTCAGTACTTC.